The 20 T cell receptor beta chains presented below share a single source sample, sequenced in a study of human T cells and chemical hapten exposure. Regarding time point: patch test 2, 6 weeks after DPC sensitization. Sample treatment: therapeutic diphenylcyclopropenone sensitization with weekly scalp DPC. TCRdb independently ran MiXCR on the RACE reads; one entry per CDR3 protein. The sample lists hundreds of thousands of distinct CDR3 sequences; roughly 6% were seen once. This sample comprised whole blood, obtained in connection with sensitization to the hapten diphenylcyclopropenone (DPC). The receptors here all came from a woman in her late teens or twenties with alopecia areata. Some clones in this sample may be carry-over from other donors' samples.

Only a few counts were recorded for this clonotype. The chain uses TRBV6-1 and TRBJ1-4; 7 bases map to TRBD1. The V segment lost 8 bases and the J segment 1 base; nucleotides outside the gene matches: 19. The CDR3 totals 19 residues. Per germline, CDR1 MNHNS and CDR2 SASEGT. CDR3 DNA: TGTGCCAGCTTCGTTTTCAGACAGGGAGGAAAGTTAACTAATGAAAAACTGTTTTTT. Its translation: CASFVFRQGGKLTNEKLFF.

CDR3 protein: CASSILTSGLGGEQFF. The CDR3 coding sequence is TGTGCCAGCAGTATTTTGACTAGCGGGCTGGGAGGTGAGCAGTTCTTC. The chain carries TRBV14 and TRBJ2-1; 10 bases are a match to TRBD2. This CDR3 contains 16 residues. Germline V CDR1 and CDR2: SGHDN, FVKESK. The V gene end was trimmed by 6 bases and the J gene end by 9 bases; junction bases not matched to a gene: 14.

The rearrangement uses TRBV3-1 and TRBJ2-2; the match to TRBD1 covers 7 bases. Germline trimming cut 1 base from V and 1 base from J; bases unmatched to any gene: 3. Germline CDR1 reads LGHDT; CDR2 reads YNNKEL (reference sequence). CDR3 length equals 16 residues. CDR3 DNA sequence: TGTGCCAGCAGCCAAGCCTGGACAGGGAACACCGGGGAGCTGTTTTTT. Translating it yields CASSQAWTGNTGELFF. Based on the CDR3 plus reference TRBV3-1 and TRBJ2-2, the full variable domain is DTAVSQTPKYLVTQMGNDKSIKCEQNLGHDTMYWYKQDSKKFLKIMFSYNNKELIINETVPNRFSPKSPDKAHLNLHINSLELGDSAVYFCASSQAWTGNTGELFFGEGSRLTVL.

V gene TRBV27 combines with J gene TRBJ1-1; TRBD1 agrees at 10 bases. The CDR3 is 15 residues long. Trimming removed 8 bases from V and 5 bases from J; junction bases left unmatched: 11. From germline, CDR1 is MNHEY and CDR2 SMNVEV (reference sequence). Written as DNA, the CDR3 is TGTGCCAGCTGGTGGACAGGGGGTTCGGGAACTGAAGCTTTCTTT. As protein: CASWWTGGSGTEAFF.

This chain links TRBV27 with TRBJ1-1; 9 bases are a match to TRBD1. The CDR3 runs 15 residues. Germline assignment: CDR1 MNHEY and CDR2 SMNVEV (reference sequence). V was clipped by 1 base and J by 4 bases; unmatched bases: 4. DNA for the CDR3: TGTGCCAGCAGTTTATGGGCGACAGGGGGCACTGAAGCTTTCTTT. This gives the protein CASSLWATGGTEAFF.

This clonotype was seen a few times. The V gene is TRBV9, the J gene TRBJ2-3, with a tentative D call TRBD2 (5 bases). The CDR3 is 16 residues long. CDR1 and CDR2 from the germline V gene are SGDLS and YYNGEE. Trimming left V 0 bases short and J 1 base short, with 12 bases between. The CDR3 DNA sequence: TGTGCCAGCAGCGTAGGAACTTTCGGGGGCACAGATACGCAGTATTTT. Translation gives CASSVGTFGGTDTQYF.

This clonotype showed up many times. V is TRBV20-1 and J is TRBJ2-3; 12 bases match TRBD2. The CDR3 is made up of 18 amino acids. Germline CDR1 and CDR2: DFQATT and SNEGSKA (reference sequence). The trim removed 2 bases at V and 6 bases at J, leaving 15 bases unmatched. The CDR3 is CSARPPLAGGEAADTQYF. The CDR3 DNA reads TGCAGTGCTAGACCCCCGCTAGCGGGGGGGGAAGCGGCGGATACGCAGTATTTT.

This clonotype was observed a handful of times. The chain couples TRBV29-1 to TRBJ2-5, with 7 bases matching TRBD2. CDR1 and CDR2 (germline): SQVTM, ANQGSEA. J gave up 5 bases and V 3 bases, and 6 bases lay outside the gene matches. This CDR3 is built from 13 residues. CDR3 residues: CSVERLAGETQYF. The CDR3 DNA reads as TGCAGCGTTGAGAGACTAGCAGGCGAGACCCAGTACTTC.

For the CDR3, the DNA is TGTGCCAGCAGTTTACTGGCCCGCGGGGGTCTCAAAGAGTCCGGGGAGCTGTTTTTT. It codes for CASSLLARGGLKESGELFF. The chain employs TRBV12-3 or TRBV12-4 and TRBJ2-2, with 7 bases that match TRBD2. The CDR3 spans 19 residues. V lost 2 bases to trimming and J lost 6 bases; unmatched junction nucleotides: 18.

The chain carries TRBV6-2 or TRBV6-3 and TRBJ2-3, with 8 positions matching TRBD2. Germline CDR1 MNHEY, CDR2 SVGEGT. The J segment lost 4 bases and the V segment lost 1 base, leaving 7 bases of the junction unmatched. The CDR3 runs 16 residues. The CDR3 reads CASSYWTGGRSDTQYF. The CDR3 nucleotides read TGTGCCAGCAGTTACTGGACGGGGGGGAGATCAGATACGCAGTATTTT.

This clonotype was recorded a few times. The V call is TRBV9, the J call TRBJ1-6, with D possibly matching TRBD1 (5 bases). Deletions cut 4 bases from V and 3 bases from J, with 14 bases between. The CDR3 has 16 amino acids. Per the germline V gene, CDR1 is SGDLS and CDR2 is YYNGEE. The DNA for the CDR3 is TGTGCCAGCAGCCTACAAGGGGCCAACTATAATTCACCCCTCCACTTT. It encodes CASSLQGANYNSPLHF.

This clonotype was counted at least ten times. The chain employs TRBV7-2 and TRBJ2-7, with D possibly being TRBD1 (5 bases). The CDR3 has 14 amino acids. V lost 1 base and J lost 2, with 9 bases in between. The germline CDR1 and CDR2 sequences are SGHTA and FQGNSA. Here the CDR3 reads CASSLDQGAYEQYF. CDR3 DNA: TGTGCCAGCAGCTTAGATCAGGGCGCCTACGAGCAGTACTTC.

In its sample, this clonotype was seen a few times. The rearrangement links TRBV18 to TRBJ1-1; possible D gene TRBD1, 5 bases. CDR3 length: 16 amino acids. Trimming took off 2 bases at V and 1 base at J, with 14 bases between the two ends. Per the germline V gene, CDR1 is KGHSH and CDR2 is LQKENI. The CDR3 here is CASSPRSVTGNTEAFF. The CDR3 DNA sequence: TGTGCCAGCTCACCAAGGTCGGTCACAGGGAACACTGAAGCTTTCTTT.

In its sample, this clonotype was seen many times. V and J are TRBV4-2 and TRBJ2-1; 11 nucleotides line up with TRBD2. The CDR3 spans 16 residues. J was trimmed by 9 bases and V by 0 bases; bases with no gene match: 7. Germline loops: CDR1 LGHNA, CDR2 YNFKEQ. The CDR3 sequence is CASSQDLTSGESEQFF. CDR3 sequence (DNA): TGTGCCAGCAGCCAAGATCTGACTAGCGGGGAGAGTGAGCAGTTCTTC.

CDR3 in amino acids: CASSPGLGGSETQYF. The CDR3, as DNA: TGTGCCAGCTCACCGGGACTAGGAGGCTCGGAGACCCAGTACTTC. The V call is TRBV18, the J call TRBJ2-5, with 8 bases that match TRBD2. The V gene's germline CDR1 is KGHSH and CDR2 LQKENI. This CDR3 comprises 15 residues. With V trimmed by 3 bases and J by 5 bases, 8 bases remained unmatched.

The rearrangement joins TRBV28 to TRBJ1-2; D uncertain. The CDR3 extends over 14 amino acids. Germline V CDR1 and CDR2: MDHEN, SYDVKM. The V end lost 3 bases, the J end lost 8 bases, and 16 bases lay between the germline ends. CDR3 loop: CASSFEVGPRGYTF. CDR3 nucleotide sequence: TGTGCCAGCAGTTTCGAGGTTGGCCCCAGGGGCTACACCTTC.

The chain recombines TRBV9 with TRBJ2-3, with 7 bases matching TRBD2. Germline V gives CDR1 SGDLS, CDR2 YYNGEE. V lost 4 bases and J lost 2; bases outside the gene matches: 10. The CDR3 is 16 residues long. This chain's CDR3 is CASSPHSGEFTDTQYF. CDR3 DNA: TGTGCCAGCAGCCCCCACAGCGGGGAGTTCACAGATACGCAGTATTTT. The variable domain in full, with the rest retrieved from reference TRBV9 and TRBJ2-3, is DSGVTQTPKHLITATGQRVTLRCSPRSGDLSVYWYQQSLDQGLQFLIQYYNGEERAKGNILERFSAQQFPDLHSELNLSSLELGDSALYFCASSPHSGEFTDTQYFGPGTRLTVL.

This clonotype was seen at least ten times. This sequence joins TRBV4-3 and TRBJ1-4, with TRBD1 matching over 10 bases. The CDR3 covers 15 residues. Germline V gene data show CDR1 as LGHNA and CDR2 as YSLEER. J gave up 8 bases and V 0 bases, and 3 bases lay outside the gene matches. The CDR3 DNA reads TGCGCCAGCAGCCAAGAGGACAGGGGGAGCGAAAAACTGTTTTTT. Its protein is CASSQEDRGSEKLFF.

This sequence joins TRBV5-1 and TRBJ2-7; D gene ambiguous. V lost 0 bases, J lost 6 bases, and 16 bases lay in between. This CDR3 is 15 amino acids long. Germline-derived CDR1 and CDR2 are SGHRS and YFSETQ. In nucleotides, the CDR3 is TGCGCCAGCAGCTTGGAAGGAGTATTTGGTAGCGAGCAGTACTTC. Translating it yields CASSLEGVFGSEQYF.

This clonotype was counted a few times. J is TRBJ1-4 and V is TRBV7-2, with D possibly being TRBD1 (5 bases). Germline assignment: CDR1 SGHTA and CDR2 FQGNSA. The CDR3 runs to 14 residues. V was trimmed by 5 bases and J by 8 bases, leaving 15 bases between them. The CDR3 nucleotides are TGTGCCAGCAGCAAAGGGACGAGGACCGAAAAACTGTTTTTT. Protein product: CASSKGTRTEKLFF.